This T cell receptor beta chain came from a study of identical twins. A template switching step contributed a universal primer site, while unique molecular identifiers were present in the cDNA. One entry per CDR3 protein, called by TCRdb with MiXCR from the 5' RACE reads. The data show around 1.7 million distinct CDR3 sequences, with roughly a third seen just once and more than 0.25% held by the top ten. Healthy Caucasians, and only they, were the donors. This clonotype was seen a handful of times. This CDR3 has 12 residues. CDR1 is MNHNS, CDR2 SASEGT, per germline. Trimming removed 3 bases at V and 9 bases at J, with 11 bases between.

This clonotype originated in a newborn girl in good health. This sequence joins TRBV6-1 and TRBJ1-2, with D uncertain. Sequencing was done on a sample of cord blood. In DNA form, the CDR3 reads TGTGCCAGCAGTGAGCGGGTTACGCGCTACACCTTC. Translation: CASSERVTRYTF.